This record looks at one T cell receptor beta chain sequence and its context. This sample was included in a study of T cell responses to AZD1222 COVID-19 vaccine. V dropped 1 base and J dropped 8; count of bases not matched to a gene: 10. CDR3 length: 16 residues. CDR1 is SGHTA and CDR2 is FQGNSA in the germline V gene. The repertoire was sequenced with immunoSEQ multiplex PCR; TCRdb's copy has only in-frame clones and lacks some. There are 40,000 to 60,000 clones in the sample; about 86% occur only once, and around 7.3% lies in the top ten. Specimen: peripheral blood, collected 28 days after the second AZD1222 dose. This receptor was obtained from an adult who received the AZD1222 COVID-19 vaccine. This chain connects TRBV7-2 to TRBJ2-3; 9 bases are a match to TRBD2. The DNA for the CDR3 is TGTGCCAGCAGCTTAGGGCTAGCGGGGCCCCAAGGTACGCAGTATTTT. Its protein product is CASSLGLAGPQGTQYF.